The T cell receptor (beta chain) described here comes from a study of fetal regulatory T cell absence and autoimmunity. Produced via immunoSEQ multiplex PCR; TCRdb's table is partial and in-frame only. The sample holds some 87,000 clones, 72% seen once. The germline gives CDR1 MNHEY, CDR2 SMNVEV (reference sequence). The CDR3 loop spans 14 amino acids. V was pared by 3 bases and J by 4 bases, with 10 bases between. The origin of this receptor is a male donor with IPEX syndrome. The V call is TRBV27, the J call TRBJ2-1, with D perhaps matching TRBD1 or TRBD2 (5 bases each). The sample comprised pancreas tissue. The CDR3 nucleotides are TGTGCCAGCAGTTTTGGGACGGGATACAATGAGCAGTTCTTC. Its translation: CASSFGTGYNEQFF.